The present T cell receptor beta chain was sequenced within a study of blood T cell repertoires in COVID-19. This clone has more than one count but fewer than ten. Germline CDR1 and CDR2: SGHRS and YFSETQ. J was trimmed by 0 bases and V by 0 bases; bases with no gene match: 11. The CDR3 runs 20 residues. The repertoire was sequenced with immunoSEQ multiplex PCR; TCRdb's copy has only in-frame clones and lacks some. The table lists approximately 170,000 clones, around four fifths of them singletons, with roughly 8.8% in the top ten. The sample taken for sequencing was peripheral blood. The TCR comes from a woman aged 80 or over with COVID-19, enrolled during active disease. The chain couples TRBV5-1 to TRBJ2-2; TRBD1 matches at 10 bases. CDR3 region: CASSLGPGQGLIANTGELFF. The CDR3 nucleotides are TGCGCCAGCAGCTTGGGGCCGGGACAGGGGCTGATTGCGAACACCGGGGAGCTGTTTTTT.